This T cell receptor beta chain was identified in a study of T cell responses to AZD1222 COVID-19 vaccine. Turning to the study itself: The study pooled second doses at about 4 or about 12 weeks. Whole-study results and caveats: Clonal diversity may have been underestimated in mostly white British donors. Spike-specific TCR breadth and depth went up after people got two AZD1222 doses. With dominance at 160-218 and 743-854, vaccine-associated CD4 TCRs spanned spike.

The V gene's germline CDR1 is LGHDT and CDR2 YNNKEL (reference sequence). V trimming: 2 bases; J trimming: 6 bases; junction bases outside the gene matches: 8. The CDR3 contains 16 residues. Here immunoSEQ multiplex PCR was the method, and the copy in TCRdb shows in-frame clones only, minus some. The data hold 150,000 to 200,000 clones, with 85% to 95% observed a single time. Details on this clone: Antigen specificity is unknown.

The starting material was peripheral blood, obtained on day 0 of AZD1222 vaccination. This TCR came from an adult in good health. The chain links TRBV3-1 (or the pseudogene TRBV3-2) to TRBJ1-5; 9 positions match TRBD1. CDR3 in DNA: TGTGCCAGCAGCCAAACCACAGGGGGCAGGGTTCAGCCCCAGCATTTT. Protein product: CASSQTTGGRVQPQHF.